The present T cell receptor (beta chain) was sequenced within a study of blood T cell repertoires in COVID-19. Per germline, CDR1 MNHEY and CDR2 SMNVEV (reference sequence). The V and J ends lost 4 bases and 3 bases respectively, with 18 bases between them. CDR3 size: 17 residues. Data came from immunoSEQ multiplex PCR; TCRdb stores just in-frame clones and leaves some out. The table has about 300,000 clones, around 90% seen once. This clone was counted between two and nine times. Sequencing was carried out using PBMCs or T cells enriched from blood (not recorded which). The sequence was collected from a woman between 18 and 30 years old with acute COVID-19. The gene calls are TRBV27 and TRBJ1-4; D is uncertain. The CDR3 here is CASSYLFRGKANEKLFF. The CDR3 coding sequence is TGTGCCAGCAGTTATCTTTTTCGAGGGAAGGCTAATGAAAAACTGTTTTTT.